This T cell receptor (beta chain) was recorded in a study of blood T cell repertoires in COVID-19. On the study more broadly: Sites across the United States, Italy and Spain contributed samples from acute and convalescent COVID-19. PBMCs, B-cell-depleted T cells, or T cells provided the cDNA or gDNA that made up the material.

Original handling: Reference gene primer amplification gave nucleated cell count estimates. Libraries were prepared by immunoSEQ multiplex PCR; TCRdb keeps only in-frame clonotypes and omits some of them. The V and J calls and clone size are taken from that table; D and trimming were inferred from the DNA. The sample includes 200,000 to 300,000 clones, 80% to 90% of them seen just once. This clone was picked up one time. The specimen was peripheral blood. This TCR was sampled from a woman aged 35 to 49 with acute or convalescent COVID-19.

CDR3 protein: CASRLGTSSSTDTQYF. The DNA for the CDR3 is TGTGCAAGTCGCTTAGGTACCAGTTCTAGCACAGATACGCAGTATTTT. The V call is TRBV12-2, the J call TRBJ2-3; the table's D call TRBD1 went unverified against the DNA. TRBV12-2 is flagged as a pseudogene. CDR3 size: 16 residues.